This TCR beta chain came from a study of T cells in Graves' hyperthyroidism and ophthalmopathy. Study overall: Pretreatment peripheral blood was obtained at initial diagnosis.

Amplification targeted TCR beta CDR3 regions from RNA transcripts. In the first-round RT-PCR of the TCR CDR3, the HTBI primer set was used. Each CDR3 protein is one row after TCRdb ran MiXCR on the multiplex PCR reads. The data contain 540,000 or so distinct CDR3 sequences, 15% to 19% of them singletons. This clonotype was found a few times. The antigen remains unidentified. V trimming: 4 bases; J trimming: 0 bases; junction bases outside the gene matches: 6. CDR3 length equals 15 residues. Germline assignment: CDR1 SGHRS and CDR2 YFSETQ. The study, taken as a whole, reports: Blood held most thyroid clonotypes expanded above 0.001 frequency. Ophthalmopathy was model-predicted a median 6.5 months pre-onset.

Clinical symptoms, serum thyroxine, TRAb, thyroid ultrasound and orbital computed tomography established diagnosis. This clonotype was sampled from a woman aged 25 to 45 with Graves' hyperthyroidism. Sequenced sample: blood. The rearrangement links TRBV5-1 to TRBJ2-5; 7 bases are a match to TRBD2. This CDR3 is CASSSGTTHQETQYF. CDR3 DNA sequence: TGCGCCAGCAGCAGCGGGACTACCCACCAAGAGACCCAGTACTTC.